The 29 T cell receptor beta chains presented below share a single source sample, sequenced in a study of OX40 agonist ivuxolimab in advanced cancers. Repertoires were generated with immunoSEQ multiplex PCR, while TCRdb's copy carries only in-frame clones and drops some. This sample has about 77,000 clones, with roughly 85% found just once. The sequenced sample was CD4+ or CD8+ T cells sorted from blood, obtained in a trial of the OX40 agonist ivuxolimab. The origin of the receptors is an adult with an advanced solid tumor such as melanoma, head and neck, liver or kidney cancer.

V usage is TRBV5-5 and J usage is TRBJ1-4; 7 positions agree with TRBD1. CDR3 length equals 15 residues. V lost 0 bases, J lost 8 bases, and 7 bases stayed unmatched. Germline V CDR1 and CDR2: SGHKS, YYEKEE (reference sequence). CDR3 protein: CASSLGQGTGEKLFF. The CDR3, as DNA: TGTGCCAGCAGCTTGGGACAGGGAACGGGGGAAAAACTGTTTTTT.

This chain joins TRBV5-6 and TRBJ1-5; 7 nucleotides line up with TRBD1. V shed 4 bases and J 2 bases; nucleotides not matched to a gene: 12. This CDR3 comprises 17 residues. Germline CDR1 SGHDT, CDR2 YYEEEE. CDR3 residues: CASSRIGAGGGNQPQHF. The CDR3 region has the DNA TGTGCCAGCAGCCGAATTGGTGCAGGGGGAGGCAATCAGCCCCAGCATTTT.

In its sample, this clone was seen once. Other DNA sequences of this sample code for an identical CDR3. The chain has TRBV10-3 and TRBJ1-5; D is uncertain. Germline loops: CDR1 ENHRY, CDR2 SYGVKD. The CDR3 runs to 19 residues. V lost 3 bases and J 0 bases, leaving 21 bases between the germline ends. CDR3 region: CAISDLDVIGLTSNQPQHF. The CDR3 region has the DNA TGTGCCATCAGTGATTTAGATGTTATTGGGCTAACTAGCAATCAGCCCCAGCATTTT.

This chain uses TRBV9 with TRBJ1-4, with 8 positions matching TRBD1. The germline V gene encodes CDR1 SGDLS and CDR2 YYNGEE. The trim removed 2 bases at V and 7 bases at J, leaving 7 bases unmatched. The CDR3 has 15 residues. The CDR3 DNA reads TGTGCCAGCAGCGTCCGGGACAGGTTGGGTGAAAAACTGTTTTTT. Translation: CASSVRDRLGEKLFF. Together with reference TRBV9 and TRBJ1-4, the CDR3 gives the full variable domain: DSGVTQTPKHLITATGQRVTLRCSPRSGDLSVYWYQQSLDQGLQFLIQYYNGEERAKGNILERFSAQQFPDLHSELNLSSLELGDSALYFCASSVRDRLGEKLFFGSGTQLSVL.

The chain is built from TRBV7-7 and TRBJ2-1, with D perhaps given as TRBD1 or TRBD2 (5 bases each). The CDR3 length is 13 residues. Germline V gene data show CDR1 as SSHAT and CDR2 as FNYEAQ (reference sequence). V lost 4 bases and J 5 bases, leaving 9 bases between the germline ends. CDR3 region: CASSSGPNNEQFF. The DNA for the CDR3 is TGTGCCAGCAGCTCGGGGCCCAACAATGAGCAGTTCTTC.

This sequence joins TRBV18 and TRBJ2-3; no definite D call. Trimming removed 6 bases from V and 6 bases from J, with 10 bases in between. Germline V gene data show CDR1 as KGHSH and CDR2 as LQKENI. This CDR3 comprises 12 residues. The CDR3 nucleotides read TGTGCCAGCTCCCTGGGCCAGGATACGCAGTATTTT. Translating gives CASSLGQDTQYF.

The CDR3 DNA follows: TGTGCCAGCAGTGCAGAGTCAGCGGGGGCTATCCAAGAGACCCAGTACTTC. This encodes CASSAESAGAIQETQYF. This rearrangement joins TRBV6-1 to TRBJ2-5, with 8 bases fitting TRBD2. This CDR3 is 17 amino acids long. Losses at the gene ends were 4 bases for V and 1 base for J; bases not matched to a gene: 11. Per the germline V gene, CDR1 is MNHNS and CDR2 is SASEGT.

This chain joins TRBV27 and TRBJ1-1; D is uncertain. The germline V gene encodes CDR1 MNHEY and CDR2 SMNVEV (reference sequence). The CDR3 extends over 13 amino acids. V dropped 0 bases and J dropped 6 bases, with 8 bases sitting between them. For the CDR3, the DNA is TGTGCCAGCAGTTTATCAGGGTTAGCTGAAGCTTTCTTT. Its protein is CASSLSGLAEAFF.

This clone was counted between two and nine times. The J gene is TRBJ1-3, the V gene TRBV19, with TRBD1 matching 8 bases. V was clipped by 6 bases and J by 0 bases; unmatched bases: 4. The CDR3 is made up of 15 amino acids. Germline V gene sequence: CDR1 LNHDA, CDR2 SQIVND (reference sequence). The CDR3 DNA reads as TGTGCCAGTAGAGACAGGGGTGGCTCTGGAAACACCATATATTTT. Encoded protein: CASRDRGGSGNTIYF.

This chain connects TRBV6-6 to TRBJ2-2; TRBD1 aligns across 8 bases. CDR3 size: 14 residues. Trimming took 4 bases from V and 3 from J; bases not matched to a gene: 1. Germline loops: CDR1 MNHNY, CDR2 SVGAGI (reference sequence). The CDR3 region is CASSLTGDTGELFF. The CDR3 DNA sequence: TGTGCCAGCAGTTTGACAGGGGACACCGGGGAGCTGTTTTTT.

J is TRBJ1-5 and V is TRBV28; D is possibly TRBD1 (5 bases). The CDR3 spans 15 residues. V was clipped by 7 bases and J by 4 bases, with 17 bases between them. Germline loops: CDR1 MDHEN, CDR2 SYDVKM. Here the CDR3 DNA reads TGTGCCAGCATTGGACTGGGGACGGCAAATCAGCCCCAGCATTTT. This encodes CASIGLGTANQPQHF.

The rearrangement links TRBV6-6 to TRBJ1-2; 7 nucleotides match TRBD1. This CDR3 is 15 amino acids long. Germline CDR1 is MNHNY and CDR2 is SVGAGI (reference sequence). The V and J ends lost 6 bases and 7 bases, in that order; junction bases with no gene match: 14. CDR3 in DNA: TGTGCCAGCAGGGACGACAGGGCCCTCACCTCTGGCTACACCTTC. Its translation is CASRDDRALTSGYTF.

The V gene is TRBV19, the J gene TRBJ2-3; TRBD1 matches at 8 bases. V gave up 5 bases and J gave up 3 bases; unmatched junction bases: 7. In germline, CDR1 is LNHDA, CDR2 SQIVND (reference sequence). CDR3 size: 15 residues. DNA for the CDR3: TGTGCCAGTAGTCGTGGACAGGGAGAAACAGATACGCAGTATTTT. This sequence encodes CASSRGQGETDTQYF.

The chain carries TRBV7-2 and TRBJ2-5, with D perhaps assigned TRBD1 or TRBD2 (5 bases each). CDR3 length: 14 amino acids. The V gene's germline CDR1 is SGHTA and CDR2 FQGNSA. V was pared by 1 base and J by 5 bases, with 11 bases between. The CDR3 spells CASSLEGWGETQYF. As DNA, the CDR3 is TGTGCCAGCAGCTTAGAAGGTTGGGGGGAGACCCAGTACTTC. Using reference TRBV7-2 and TRBJ2-5 for the parts outside the CDR3, the full variable domain is GAGVSQSPSNKVTEKGKDVELRCDPISGHTALYWYRQSLGQGLEFLIYFQGNSAPDKSGLPSDRFSAERTGGSVSTLTIQRTQQEDSAVYLCASSLEGWGETQYFGPGTRLLVL.

This clone occurred once. J is TRBJ1-3 and V is TRBV6-1, with unresolved D. The V gene lost 8 bases and the J gene lost 1 base, with 9 bases spanning the gap. There are 13 residues in the CDR3. Germline V CDR1 and CDR2: MNHNS, SASEGT. The CDR3 spells CASGDLSGNTIYF. The CDR3 bases are TGTGCCAGCGGGGATCTATCTGGAAACACCATATATTTT.

The V call is TRBV6-5, the J call TRBJ2-3; the match to TRBD2 covers 9 bases. From germline, CDR1 is MNHEY and CDR2 SVGAGI. CDR3 size: 16 residues. The V and J ends lost 0 bases and 1 base, in that order; junction bases with no gene match: 2. The CDR3 loop is CASSYSGTSRTDTQYF. CDR3 coding DNA: TGTGCCAGCAGTTACTCGGGGACTAGCCGCACAGATACGCAGTATTTT.

V is TRBV6-1 and J is TRBJ1-1; weak D call: TRBD1 (5 bases). The CDR3 extends over 15 amino acids. V was shortened by 6 bases and J by 5 bases, with 19 bases between the two germline ends. Germline V gives CDR1 MNHNS, CDR2 SASEGT. CDR3 sequence (DNA): TGTGCCAGCAGACCGATGCAGGGCACGAGGACTGAAGCTTTCTTT. Translation gives CASRPMQGTRTEAFF.

This rearrangement joins TRBV2 to TRBJ1-2; D uncertain. The CDR3 loop spans 12 amino acids. Germline V gene data show CDR1 as SNHLY and CDR2 as FYNNEI. V gave up 2 bases and J gave up 2 bases, with 3 bases separating them. The CDR3 sequence: CASSEWNYGYTF. In DNA form, the CDR3 reads TGTGCCAGCAGTGAATGGAACTATGGCTACACCTTC.

In the case of this clone: The same CDR3 can be traced to other DNA sequences in this sample. The V gene is TRBV11-2, the J gene TRBJ2-7, with 9 bases lining up with TRBD2. From germline, CDR1 is SGHAT and CDR2 FQNNGV. After removal of 5 bases from V and 5 bases from J, the junction contained 13 bases not matched to a gene. This CDR3 contains 16 residues. CDR3 in amino acids: CASSPFLGGRGDEQYF. In DNA, the CDR3 is TGTGCCAGCAGCCCGTTCTTGGGCGGGAGGGGGGACGAGCAGTACTTC.

This clone was picked up a small number of times. The chain is built from TRBV2 and TRBJ1-2; 10 bases are shared with TRBD1. V shed 6 bases, J shed 7 bases, and the junction held 8 bases outside the gene matches. This CDR3 has 14 amino acids. Germline lookup yields CDR1 SNHLY and CDR2 FYNNEI. DNA for the CDR3: TGTGCCAGCAGATGGGAAGGACAGGGGGGTGGCTACACCTTC. Translated: CASRWEGQGGGYTF.

The chain joins TRBV7-6 to TRBJ1-6; maybe TRBD1 (6 bases). The V end was cut by 3 bases, the J end by 7 bases, with 13 bases between. The CDR3 has 15 amino acids. The germline V gene encodes CDR1 SGHVS and CDR2 FNYEAQ. The CDR3 here is CASSFEDSENSPLHF. The CDR3 nucleotides are TGTGCCAGCAGCTTCGAGGACAGTGAGAATTCACCCCTCCACTTT.

V usage is TRBV5-1 and J usage is TRBJ2-3; 8 bases are a match to TRBD1. V trimming: 4 bases; J trimming: 0 bases; junction bases outside the gene matches: 7. The CDR3 is 16 amino acids. From germline, CDR1 is SGHRS and CDR2 YFSETQ. CDR3 coding DNA: TGCGCCAGCAGCATAACAGGGGGTTCTAGCACAGATACGCAGTATTTT. It translates to CASSITGGSSTDTQYF.

V gene TRBV30 combines with J gene TRBJ1-2; D possibly corresponds to TRBD1 (6 bases). The V end was cut by 0 bases, the J end by 5 bases, with 22 bases between. In germline, CDR1 is GTSNPN, CDR2 SVGIG (reference sequence). There are 17 residues in the CDR3. The CDR3 DNA is TGTGCCTGGAGTGTCTTGGCAGGGGTCGCTGCAGAATATGGCTACACCTTC. This sequence encodes CAWSVLAGVAAEYGYTF.

V usage is TRBV7-2 and J usage is TRBJ1-5; possibly TRBD1 for D (6 bases). Germline lookup yields CDR1 SGHTA and CDR2 FQGNSA. The CDR3 runs to 16 residues. Trimming removed 0 bases at V and 2 bases at J, with 11 bases between. The CDR3 sequence: CASSLAAGARNQPQHF. The CDR3 DNA reads as TGTGCCAGCAGCTTAGCGGCAGGGGCCCGCAATCAGCCCCAGCATTTT.

The genes are TRBV7-9 and TRBJ1-6; 9 bases align to TRBD1. With V trimmed by 4 bases and J by 8 bases, 6 bases remained unmatched. The CDR3 contains 15 residues. Germline V gene sequence: CDR1 SEHNR, CDR2 FQNEAQ (reference sequence). Here the CDR3 reads CASSSTGTGYSPLHF. Here the CDR3 DNA reads TGTGCCAGCAGCTCCACCGGGACAGGGTATTCACCCCTCCACTTT.

This clone occurred many times. The chain combines TRBV7-9 with TRBJ1-2; a possible D gene is TRBD1 (5 bases). The CDR3 runs to 17 residues. The germline V and J ends were trimmed by 4 bases and 1 base, with 19 bases remaining between them. Germline loops: CDR1 SEHNR, CDR2 FQNEAQ (reference sequence). The CDR3 DNA is TGTGCCAGCAGCTCCTTATTGTTGGGGGAAATTAACTATGGCTACACCTTC. Encoded protein: CASSSLLLGEINYGYTF.

The chain combines TRBV10-3 with TRBJ1-1; the D is unclear. V lost 10 bases, J lost 0 bases, and 12 bases lay in between. Germline-derived CDR1 and CDR2 are ENHRY and SYGVKD. The CDR3 is made up of 13 amino acids. The CDR3 sequence is CATADSLNTEAFF. Written as DNA, the CDR3 is TGTGCCACTGCGGACTCCCTGAACACTGAAGCTTTCTTT.

The chain has TRBV19 and TRBJ1-1; D possibly corresponds to TRBD1 (5 bases). The CDR3 covers 13 residues. Trimming shortened V by 7 bases and J by 5 bases, and 14 bases separated the two germline ends. Germline V gene sequence: CDR1 LNHDA, CDR2 SQIVND (reference sequence). In nucleotides, the CDR3 is TGTGCCAGTACCAGGCGGGGGTTGACTGAAGCTTTCTTT. Residues: CASTRRGLTEAFF.

This rearrangement joins TRBV6-6 to TRBJ2-5; D is unresolved. The CDR3 is 14 residues long. Germline V gene sequence: CDR1 MNHNY, CDR2 SVGAGI (reference sequence). Trimming removed 7 bases at V and 5 bases at J, with 17 bases between. The CDR3 DNA is TGTGCCAGCACCCCCGGAATCGCACAGGAGACCCAGTACTTC. The encoded protein is CASTPGIAQETQYF.